Listed here are 9 T cell receptor beta chains from one sample, sequenced in a study of blood T cell repertoires in COVID-19. TCRdb keeps only in-frame clones here, not all; method: immunoSEQ multiplex PCR. The sample lists some 53,000 clones, about 90% occurring once. The sequenced sample was peripheral blood. These receptors were collected from a human donor with active COVID-19. The donor label of this sample is uncertain.

CDR3 region: CASSPYSGGAHNEQFF. CDR3 coding DNA: TGTGCCAGTAGTCCCTATAGCGGGGGGGCCCACAATGAGCAGTTCTTC. The chain joins TRBV19 to TRBJ2-1, with TRBD2 matching over 11 bases. The CDR3 consists of 16 residues. Germline V gene sequence: CDR1 LNHDA, CDR2 SQIVND (reference sequence). After removal of 5 bases from V and 5 bases from J, the junction contained 8 bases not matched to a gene. Drawing the rest from reference TRBV19 and TRBJ2-1, the complete variable domain is DGGITQSPKYLFRKEGQNVTLSCEQNLNHDAMYWYRQDPGQGLRLIYYSQIVNDFQKGDIAEGYSVSREKKESFPLTVTSAQKNPTAFYLCASSPYSGGAHNEQFFGPGTRLTVL.

The genes are TRBV15 and TRBJ2-7, with a tentative D call TRBD2 (6 bases). Germline CDR1 is LNHNV and CDR2 is YYDKDF (reference sequence). This CDR3 has 14 residues. V lost 0 bases to trimming and J lost 13 bases, with 19 bases between them. The CDR3 coding sequence is TGTGCCACCAGCAGAGATGGGGATGGGGGGACGTATTACTTC. Translated: CATSRDGDGGTYYF.

The rearrangement uses TRBV12-5 and TRBJ1-1, with D unresolved. The V gene lost 6 bases and the J gene lost 1 base, with 9 bases spanning the gap. The CDR3 is 13 amino acids. Germline V gives CDR1 LGHNT, CDR2 FRNRAP. In DNA, the CDR3 is TGTGCTAGTGGCTTATCAGGGAACACTGAAGCTTTCTTT. Translated, it gives CASGLSGNTEAFF. Filled out from reference TRBV12-5 and TRBJ1-1, the complete variable domain reads DARVTQTPRHKVTEMGQEVTMRCQPILGHNTVFWYRQTMMQGLELLAYFRNRAPLDDSGMPKDRFSAEMPDATLATLKIQPSEPRDSAVYFCASGLSGNTEAFFGQGTRLTVV.

Note on this clone: This CDR3 is also generated by other DNA sequences in the sample. The chain uses TRBV7-2 and TRBJ2-4; 7 positions agree with TRBD1. Losses at the gene ends were 5 bases for V and 4 bases for J; bases not matched to a gene: 5. Germline lookup yields CDR1 SGHTA and CDR2 FQGNSA. This CDR3 has 14 residues. The CDR3 loop is CASSLRGLKNIQYF. The CDR3 region has the DNA TGTGCCAGCAGCCTAAGGGGGCTGAAAAACATTCAGTACTTC.

J is TRBJ2-2 and V is TRBV3-1 (or the pseudogene TRBV3-2); 13 bases line up with TRBD2. Per the germline V gene, CDR1 is LGHDT and CDR2 is YNNKEL (reference sequence). The CDR3 loop spans 16 amino acids. The ends lost 5 bases at V and 7 bases at J; junction bases unmatched: 7. Here the CDR3 DNA reads TGTGCCAGCAGCACTGGACTAGCGGGGGATGGCGGGGAGCTGTTTTTT. The encoded protein is CASSTGLAGDGGELFF.

The V call is TRBV7-9, the J call TRBJ2-7, with D unclear. Germline V lookup: CDR1 SEHNR, CDR2 FQNEAQ (reference sequence). The CDR3 runs to 12 residues. V shed 5 bases and J shed 0 bases, with 5 bases lying between them. DNA for the CDR3: TGTGCCAGCAGCCCGTCCTCCTACGAGCAGTACTTC. It encodes CASSPSSYEQYF. Full variable domain (outside the CDR3, taken from reference TRBV7-9 and TRBJ2-7): DTGVSQNPRHKITKRGQNVTFRCDPISEHNRLYWYRQTLGQGPEFLTYFQNEAQLEKSRLLSDRFSAERPKGSFSTLEIQRTEQGDSAMYLCASSPSSYEQYFGPGTRLTVT.

The chain recombines TRBV10-3 with TRBJ1-4; no reliable D call. Trimming pared 6 bases from V and 11 bases from J, leaving 16 bases between. This CDR3 contains 13 residues. Germline CDR1 is ENHRY and CDR2 is SYGVKD. The CDR3: CAIRDEGIGKLFF. The CDR3 nucleotides are TGTGCCATCAGGGACGAGGGCATCGGCAAACTGTTTTTT.

This chain uses TRBV11-2 with TRBJ2-7; 8 bases line up with TRBD1. The V and J ends lost 5 bases and 2 bases, in that order; junction bases with no gene match: 5. The CDR3 extends over 14 amino acids. Germline V gene data show CDR1 as SGHAT and CDR2 as FQNNGV. The chain's CDR3 is CASSLGQGAYEQYF. Written as DNA, the CDR3 is TGTGCCAGCAGCCTCGGACAGGGCGCCTACGAGCAGTACTTC.

The V and J genes are TRBV5-6 and TRBJ1-2, with D possibly being TRBD1 (5 bases). Between the trimmed V and J ends, which lost 0 bases and 8 bases, there was a span of 11 bases. CDR1 SGHDT and CDR2 YYEEEE come from the germline V gene. This CDR3 is built from 13 residues. Written as DNA, the CDR3 is TGTGCCAGCAGCTTGGTGCGGGGGAGAGGCTACACCTTC. It specifies CASSLVRGRGYTF.